This record concerns one T cell receptor beta chain sequence. This sample is drawn from a study of blood T cell repertoires in COVID-19. Study-level information: The analysed material was cDNA or gDNA that came from T cells, B-cell-depleted T cells, or PBMCs.

In the source study's methods: Reference gene primer amplification yielded estimated nucleated cell counts. The table came from immunoSEQ multiplex PCR; TCRdb's copy has only in-frame clones and leaves some out. From that table come the V and J calls and clone size; the DNA was used to work out D and trimming. The sample carries 40,000 to 50,000 clones, roughly 90% recorded once. This CDR3 contains 13 residues. Germline CDR1 is SGHTS and CDR2 is YDEGEE. J lost 6 bases, V lost 1 base, and 2 bases had no gene match. Sequencing was carried out using peripheral blood. The rearrangement joins TRBV5-8 to TRBJ2-3, with 7 bases fitting TRBD1. This clonotype originated in a man aged 50-60 years with active COVID-19. The CDR3 nucleotides are TGTGCCAGCAGCTTGAAGGGGGCTGATACGCAGTATTTT. It translates to CASSLKGADTQYF. Full variable domain (rest looked up from reference TRBV5-8 and TRBJ2-3): EAGVTQSPTHLIKTRGQQATLRCSPISGHTSVYWYQQALGLGLQFLLWYDEGEERNRGNFPPRFSGRQFPNYSSELNVNALELEDSALYLCASSLKGADTQYFGPGTRLTVL.